Below are 11 T cell receptor beta chains sequenced from a single sample in a study of T-cell reconstitution after alpha-beta-depleted transplantation in children (dated by TCRdb to about 2016). Per the publication, the treatment or condition label means: allogeneic hematopoietic cell transplantation with graft depleted of TCRalphabeta T cells and CD19 B cells. Receptors were amplified or captured by PCR. TCRdb names Illumina HiSeq 2500 as the instrument used. To normalize quantification of the TCRbeta repertoire, the TCR libraries were built with molecular barcoding that relied on unique molecular identifiers. Using fastp at Q25 and MiXCR, TCRdb reprocessed the public reads and kept productive beta chains. Every CDR3 protein is listed once, alongside the most common genes and DNA of its rows. The sample records roughly 98,000 distinct CDR3 sequences, around 16% of which are singletons. 15% to 20% of the sample belongs to the ten largest clones.

The material sequenced was PBMCs, mostly from graft donor cells, taken 180 days after TCRalphabeta/CD19-depleted stem cell transplant. The origin of the receptors is a male patient between 2 and 15 years old who had a stem cell transplant for acute lymphoblastic leukemia, so the T cells may come from the graft donor.

The gene calls are TRBV3-1 and TRBJ2-7; D gene ambiguous. This CDR3 spans 14 amino acids. The V and J ends lost 4 bases and 0 bases respectively, with 10 bases between them. Germline-derived CDR1 and CDR2 are LGHDT and YNNKEL (reference sequence). In DNA form, the CDR3 reads TGTGCCAGCAGCCTTGGTTACAACTCCTACGAGCAGTACTTC. It codes for CASSLGYNSYEQYF.

This chain uses TRBV20-1 with TRBJ1-1; TRBD1 might be the D (6 bases). CDR1 is DFQATT, CDR2 SNEGSKA, per germline (reference sequence). The CDR3 is 13 amino acids. Trimming removed 6 bases at V and 8 bases at J, with 19 bases between. CDR3 protein: CSAPVRGGMEAFF. The CDR3 DNA reads as TGCAGTGCCCCGGTCCGAGGGGGGATGGAAGCTTTCTTT.

This clonotype turned up a few times. The V call is TRBV20-1, the J call TRBJ2-1; 8 positions agree with TRBD2. V trimming: 1 base; J trimming: 4 bases; junction bases outside the gene matches: 9. CDR1 and CDR2 (germline): DFQATT, SNEGSKA (reference sequence). This CDR3 is built from 16 residues. The CDR3 DNA reads TGCAGTGCTAGAGTTTGGCGGGAGGCGTCTTACAATGAGCAGTTCTTC. It yields the protein CSARVWREASYNEQFF.

In this sample, this clonotype turned up many times. The chain joins TRBV12-3 or TRBV12-4 to TRBJ1-2; D is uncertain. The germline V and J ends were trimmed by 5 bases and 0 bases, with 13 bases remaining between them. The CDR3 totals 15 residues. The CDR3 region is CASSERRLTNYGYTF. DNA for the CDR3: TGTGCCAGCAGTGAAAGACGGTTGACTAACTATGGCTACACCTTC.

This sequence joins TRBV21-1 and TRBJ2-5; no check of the table's D call, TRBD1, against the DNA was made. TRBV21-1 is classified as a pseudogene. The CDR3 has 18 residues. For the CDR3, the DNA is TGTGCCAGCAGCAAAGACCATCCCGGGGTACAAACCCAAGAGACCCAGTACTTC. Protein product: CASSKDHPGVQTQETQYF.

This clonotype has more than one count but fewer than ten. V is TRBV5-1 and J is TRBJ2-1; perhaps TRBD1 as D (6 bases). This CDR3 region has 17 residues. Per germline, CDR1 SGHRS and CDR2 YFSETQ. Deletions cut 0 bases from V and 1 base from J, with 14 bases between. The CDR3 nucleotides are TGCGCCAGCAGCTTGGCCCCCAGGGGCGAATCCTACAATGAGCAGTTCTTC. As protein: CASSLAPRGESYNEQFF.

The rearrangement uses TRBV6-5 and TRBJ1-2; 7 bases align to TRBD1. The V gene's germline CDR1 is MNHEY and CDR2 SVGAGI. The V gene end was trimmed by 4 bases and the J gene end by 0 bases; junction bases not matched to a gene: 8. There are 16 residues in the CDR3. CDR3 DNA: TGTGCCAGCAGTTCCACCGGGACAGAATCTAACTATGGCTACACCTTC. This codes for CASSSTGTESNYGYTF.

CDR3 residues: CASSLMPVGGAGANVLTF. The CDR3 bases are TGTGCCAGCAGCTTAATGCCGGTCGGGGGGGCAGGGGCCAACGTCCTGACTTTC. The chain couples TRBV11-2 to TRBJ2-6; 8 nucleotides align to TRBD2. The trim removed 2 bases at V and 4 bases at J, leaving 10 bases unmatched. Germline V gene data show CDR1 as SGHAT and CDR2 as FQNNGV. The CDR3 loop spans 18 amino acids.

The V call is TRBV4-3, the J call TRBJ2-4; D call uncertain. The germline V gene encodes CDR1 LGHNA and CDR2 YSLEER. The CDR3 has 16 residues. V lost 0 bases and J lost 0, with 9 bases in between. CDR3 loop: CASSQDLALAKNIQYF. The CDR3 DNA follows: TGCGCCAGCAGCCAAGATCTGGCACTAGCCAAAAACATTCAGTACTTC.

The CDR3, as DNA: TGTGCCAGCAGTGAACTGGGGCCAACCCACACTGAAGCTTTCTTT. It codes for CASSELGPTHTEAFF. The J gene is TRBJ1-1, the V gene TRBV6-1; TRBD1 is a possible D gene (5 bases). CDR1 is MNHNS and CDR2 is SASEGT in the germline V gene. The germline V and J ends were trimmed by 2 bases and 3 bases, with 13 bases remaining between them. The CDR3 length is 15 residues.

This clonotype was seen a few times. V is TRBV10-3 and J is TRBJ2-7; 10 bases line up with TRBD2. V was pared by 6 bases and J by 4 bases, with 9 bases of the junction left unmatched. Germline V gene sequence: CDR1 ENHRY, CDR2 SYGVKD. The CDR3 consists of 15 residues. CDR3 coding DNA: TGTGCCATCAGACGTACTAGCGGGAACCAATACGAGCAGTACTTC. Residues: CAIRRTSGNQYEQYF.